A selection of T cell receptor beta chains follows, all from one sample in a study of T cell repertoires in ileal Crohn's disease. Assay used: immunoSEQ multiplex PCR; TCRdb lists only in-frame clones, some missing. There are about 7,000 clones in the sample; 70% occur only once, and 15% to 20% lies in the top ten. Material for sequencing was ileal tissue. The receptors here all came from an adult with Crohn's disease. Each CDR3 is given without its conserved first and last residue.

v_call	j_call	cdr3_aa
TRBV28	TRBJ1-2	ASKTTGGRYGYT
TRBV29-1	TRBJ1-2	SVQGGEGYT
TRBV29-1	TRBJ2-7	SVERGYEQY
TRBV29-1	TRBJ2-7	SVRGDGREEQY
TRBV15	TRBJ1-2	ATSRVGGDSDYGYT
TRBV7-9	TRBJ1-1	ASSFPRDRDEAF
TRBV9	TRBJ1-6	ASSLGQINSPLH
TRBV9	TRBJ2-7	ASSSLGSSYEQY
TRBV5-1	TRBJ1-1	ASSAKVGNLAEAF
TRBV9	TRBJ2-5	ASSAEAGGAETQY
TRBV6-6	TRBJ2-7	ASSIRDKLTYEQY
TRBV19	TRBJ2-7	ASSMPGLGYEQY
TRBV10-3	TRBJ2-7	AISDSYEQY
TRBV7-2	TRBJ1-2	ASSLVRGVREGYT
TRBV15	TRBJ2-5	ATSSRDGQETQY
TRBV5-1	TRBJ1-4	ASTADPNEKLF
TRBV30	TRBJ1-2	AWIPPGQGTYGYT
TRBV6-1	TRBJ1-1	ASSLITGETEAF
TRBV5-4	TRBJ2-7	ASSLGTGGYEQY
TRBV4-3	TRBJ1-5	ASSQDEQSNQPQH
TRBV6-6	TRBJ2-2	ASRTSGGQTGELF
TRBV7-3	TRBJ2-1	ASSEARGTYNEQF
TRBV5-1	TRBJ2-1	ASSLEQGNLDGQF
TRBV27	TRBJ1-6	ASSLERGPYSPLH
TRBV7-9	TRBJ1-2	ASSLASAEGGYT
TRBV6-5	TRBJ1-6	ASSLGQGLSPLH
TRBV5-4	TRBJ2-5	ASSLRGGEQTQY
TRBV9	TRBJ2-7	ASSGGTEATYEQY